The 23 T cell receptor beta chains reported below all come from one sample, sequenced in a study of T cell changes during pregnancy in multiple sclerosis (dated by TCRdb to the late 2010s). Library method: the immunoSEQ multiplex PCR assay. TCRdb stores this immuneACCESS table with in-frame sequences only. Part of the clones is absent; in the studies checked, under half of the shortfall reflects unresolved V genes, and no reason is known for the rest. The sample contains around 63,000 clones, around 92% of them found a single time. Jointly, the top ten make up 1% to 1.5% of the sample. The input for sequencing was peripheral blood, taken after pregnancy. These receptors came from a female donor in good health, enrolled as a control in a pregnancy study.

This sequence joins TRBV7-8 and TRBJ1-3; 7 bases agree with TRBD1. The CDR3 loop spans 18 amino acids. Germline V gene sequence: CDR1 SGHVS, CDR2 FQNEAQ. V was pared by 2 bases and J by 0 bases, with 10 bases of the junction left unmatched. CDR3 region: CASSLRIRQGDSGNTIYF. The CDR3 coding sequence is TGTGCCAGCAGCTTAAGGATCCGACAGGGAGACTCTGGAAACACCATATATTTT.

The chain combines TRBV29-1 with TRBJ2-7; unclear D gene. Per germline, CDR1 SQVTM and CDR2 ANQGSEA. CDR3 size: 12 residues. With 4 bases removed from V and 1 base from J, the gap between germline ends came to 8 bases. For the CDR3, the DNA is TGCAGCGTTGTAGAACAGTCCTACGAGCAGTACTTC. Translated: CSVVEQSYEQYF.

The chain links TRBV25-1 to TRBJ1-4; D is undetermined. The CDR3 extends over 16 amino acids. Between the trimmed V and J ends, which lost 2 bases and 0 bases, there was a span of 10 bases. Germline V lookup: CDR1 MGHDK, CDR2 SYGVNS. The CDR3 coding sequence is TGTGCCAGCAGTGAAGAAAAGCCATCAACTAATGAAAAACTGTTTTTT. Its protein product is CASSEEKPSTNEKLFF.

CDR3 nucleotide sequence: TGTGCCAGCAGTACCGCGCCATCTCTAGCGGCTCAAGAGACCCAGTACTTC. This translates into CASSTAPSLAAQETQYF. The chain uses TRBV2 and TRBJ2-5, with 7 bases lining up with TRBD2. The trim removed 5 bases at V and 2 bases at J, leaving 14 bases unmatched. Germline CDR1 and CDR2: SNHLY and FYNNEI. The CDR3 runs to 17 residues. The whole variable domain, filled in from reference TRBV2 and TRBJ2-5, reads EPEVTQTPSHQVTQMGQEVILRCVPISNHLYFYWYRQILGQKVEFLVSFYNNEISEKSEIFDDQFSVERPDGSNFTLKIRSTKLEDSAMYFCASSTAPSLAAQETQYFGPGTRLLVL.

V and J are TRBV4-2 and TRBJ2-5; 13 bases fit TRBD2. This CDR3 is built from 17 residues. Germline loops: CDR1 LGHNA, CDR2 YNFKEQ. With V trimmed by 0 bases and J by 5 bases, 6 bases remained unmatched. CDR3 protein: CASSQDLTSGGRETQYF. The CDR3 DNA reads TGTGCCAGCAGCCAAGATTTGACTAGCGGGGGGAGGGAGACCCAGTACTTC.

V usage is TRBV11-3 and J usage is TRBJ1-1; D possibly corresponds to TRBD1 (5 bases). From germline, CDR1 is SGHNT and CDR2 YENEEA. This CDR3 comprises 15 residues. V lost 5 bases to trimming and J lost 7 bases, with 20 bases between them. The CDR3 DNA follows: TGTGCCAGCAGCGAGAGGGGAGGGGAGTTTAGTGAAGCTTTCTTT. Encoded protein: CASSERGGEFSEAFF.

This clone has only one observation. This rearrangement joins TRBV11-2 to TRBJ2-2, with TRBD2 matching 14 bases. V dropped 3 bases and J dropped 3; count of bases not matched to a gene: 3. This CDR3 comprises 17 residues. Germline V gene sequence: CDR1 SGHAT, CDR2 FQNNGV. In DNA, the CDR3 is TGTGCCAGCAGCTTTGGACTAGCGGGGGGCCACACCGGGGAGCTGTTTTTT. It specifies CASSFGLAGGHTGELFF.

The chain has TRBV14 and TRBJ2-7; possibly TRBD1 for D (5 bases). V gave up 0 bases and J gave up 11 bases, with 20 bases separating them. The CDR3 totals 15 residues. Germline-derived CDR1 and CDR2 are SGHDN and FVKESK. The CDR3 coding sequence is TGTGCCAGCAGCCAAGATTTTCGGTGGCAGGGATATAAGTACTTC. Amino acid sequence: CASSQDFRWQGYKYF.

The chain uses TRBV5-5 and TRBJ1-5; D possibly corresponds to TRBD1 (5 bases). CDR1 and CDR2 (germline): SGHKS, YYEKEE (reference sequence). CDR3 length equals 15 residues. Trimming took off 0 bases at V and 6 bases at J, with 13 bases between the two ends. The CDR3 DNA is TGTGCCAGCAGCTTGGAGGGAGTCGGGGGTCAGCCCCAGCATTTT. Residues: CASSLEGVGGQPQHF.

This sequence joins TRBV2 and TRBJ1-6, with D uncertain. The germline gives CDR1 SNHLY, CDR2 FYNNEI. The CDR3 sequence is 11 residues long. V was clipped by 4 bases and J by 8 bases, with 3 bases between them. CDR3 sequence reads: CASSADSPLHF. DNA of the CDR3: TGTGCCAGCAGTGCAGATTCACCCCTCCACTTT.

The V call is TRBV5-1, the J call TRBJ2-5, with TRBD2 identical over 11 bases. Germline V gives CDR1 SGHRS, CDR2 YFSETQ. V was pared by 5 bases and J by 1 base, with 1 base of the junction left unmatched. This CDR3 is built from 14 residues. The chain's CDR3 is CASSSGGGQETQYF. The CDR3 DNA follows: TGCGCCAGCAGTAGCGGGGGGGGCCAAGAGACCCAGTACTTC.

The J gene is TRBJ2-7, the V gene TRBV9; the D gene is possibly TRBD2 (7 bases). CDR1 is SGDLS, CDR2 YYNGEE, per germline. Trimming took 0 bases from V and 7 from J, leaving 17 bases between them. This CDR3 has 15 residues. For the CDR3, the DNA is TGTGCCAGCAGCGTAGATGCGGGGGCCGTTACGGAGCAGTACTTC. It codes for CASSVDAGAVTEQYF.

The chain uses TRBV5-4 and TRBJ2-7, with D tentatively TRBD1 (6 bases). In germline, CDR1 is SGHNT, CDR2 YYREEE (reference sequence). Trimming took 4 bases from V and 2 from J, leaving 16 bases between them. This CDR3 spans 15 amino acids. CDR3 coding DNA: TGTGCCAGCAGCCGCATGGAGACAGGAGCCTACGAGCAGTACTTC. It translates to CASSRMETGAYEQYF.

The rearrangement uses TRBV19 and TRBJ2-1, with D possibly TRBD2 on 5 matching bases. The ends were cut back, 3 bases at V and 8 bases at J, with 14 bases in the middle. Germline V gene lookup returns CDR1 LNHDA and CDR2 SQIVND (reference sequence). The CDR3 covers 14 residues. CDR3 amino acids: CASSIRGSSDEQFF. The DNA of the CDR3 is TGTGCCAGTAGTATTCGGGGATCAAGCGATGAGCAGTTCTTC.

The rearrangement uses TRBV5-6 and TRBJ1-1, with D tentatively TRBD1 (6 bases). V was cut by 4 bases and J by 7 bases, with 14 bases left in between. This CDR3 has 13 amino acids. Germline-derived CDR1 and CDR2 are SGHDT and YYEEEE. CDR3 nucleotide sequence: TGTGCCAGCAGCCGGGGGGGCTTCGGTGAAGCTTTCTTT. Protein: CASSRGGFGEAFF. Drawing the rest from reference TRBV5-6 and TRBJ1-1, the complete variable domain is DAGVTQSPTHLIKTRGQQVTLRCSPKSGHDTVSWYQQALGQGPQFIFQYYEEEERQRGNFPDRFSGHQFPNYSSELNVNALLLGDSALYLCASSRGGFGEAFFGQGTRLTVV.

The genes are TRBV5-6 and TRBJ1-1, with D perhaps matching TRBD1 (6 bases). The CDR3 consists of 14 residues. CDR1 and CDR2 (germline): SGHDT, YYEEEE. V lost 5 bases to trimming and J lost 3 bases, with 14 bases between them. CDR3: CASSRGGGYTEAFF. In nucleotides, the CDR3 is TGTGCCAGCAGTCGGGGAGGGGGATACACTGAAGCTTTCTTT.

This chain joins TRBV6-1 and TRBJ1-4, with D tentatively TRBD1 (5 bases). Trimming pared 2 bases from V and 5 bases from J, leaving 15 bases between. The CDR3 loop spans 16 amino acids. Germline V gene sequence: CDR1 MNHNS, CDR2 SASEGT. CDR3 residues: CASSEQPQVQNEKLFF. DNA of the CDR3: TGTGCCAGCAGTGAACAGCCACAGGTTCAGAATGAAAAACTGTTTTTT.

This chain connects TRBV7-2 to TRBJ2-7; no clear D. Germline V gene lookup returns CDR1 SGHTA and CDR2 FQGNSA. This CDR3 has 11 amino acids. Trimming took off 5 bases at V and 6 bases at J, with 8 bases between the two ends. Written as DNA, the CDR3 is TGTGCCAGCAGCCCGTTATCCGAGCAGTACTTC. It is translated as CASSPLSEQYF. Full variable domain (rest looked up from reference TRBV7-2 and TRBJ2-7): GAGVSQSPSNKVTEKGKDVELRCDPISGHTALYWYRQSLGQGLEFLIYFQGNSAPDKSGLPSDRFSAERTGGSVSTLTIQRTQQEDSAVYLCASSPLSEQYFGPGTRLTVT.

This rearrangement joins TRBV4-2 to TRBJ2-7, with D tentatively TRBD1 (5 bases). The germline V gene encodes CDR1 LGHNA and CDR2 YNFKEQ. V dropped 0 bases and J dropped 6 bases, with 9 bases sitting between them. The CDR3 is 13 residues long. CDR3 protein: CASSQEWGSEQYF. CDR3 sequence (DNA): TGTGCCAGCAGCCAAGAATGGGGCAGCGAGCAGTACTTC.

V and J are TRBV2 and TRBJ2-2; D might be TRBD1 (5 bases). Trimming left V 4 bases short and J 1 base short, with 13 bases between. The CDR3 totals 16 residues. Germline V gene sequence: CDR1 SNHLY, CDR2 FYNNEI. CDR3 nucleotide sequence: TGTGCCAGCAGTGGGGGCTCTCGAATGAACACCGGGGAGCTGTTTTTT. It translates to CASSGGSRMNTGELFF.

This chain joins TRBV5-4 and TRBJ2-2; TRBD2 matches at 9 bases. In germline, CDR1 is SGHNT, CDR2 YYREEE (reference sequence). V lost 0 bases to trimming and J lost 7 bases; unmatched junction nucleotides: 7. CDR3 size: 16 residues. The CDR3 is CASSLEGGGARGELFF. The CDR3, as DNA: TGTGCCAGCAGCTTGGAGGGCGGGGGGGCCCGCGGGGAGCTGTTTTTT.

The V gene is TRBV15, the J gene TRBJ2-4, with D hard to call. Germline V gene data show CDR1 as LNHNV and CDR2 as YYDKDF (reference sequence). V lost 0 bases and J 1 base, leaving 10 bases between the germline ends. The CDR3 is 16 residues long. CDR3 nucleotides: TGTGCCACCAGCAGAGAGGTCGGTCCGGCCAAAAACATTCAGTACTTC. Translating gives CATSREVGPAKNIQYF.

The rearrangement joins TRBV6-5 to TRBJ2-1, with 7 bases aligning to TRBD2. V trimming: 9 bases; J trimming: 7 bases; junction bases outside the gene matches: 9. The CDR3 runs to 13 residues. Germline CDR1 reads MNHEY; CDR2 reads SVGAGI. CDR3 DNA sequence: TGTGCCAGTCAAAGGACTAGTGGAAATGAGCAGTTCTTC. Translation: CASQRTSGNEQFF.